These 16 T cell receptor beta chains came from one sample sequenced in a study of OX40 agonist ivuxolimab in advanced cancers. This table comes from immunoSEQ multiplex PCR, and its TCRdb copy is limited to in-frame clones, with some not included. The sample yields about 40,000 clones, more than 75% seen once. Sample: CD4+ or CD8+ T cells sorted from blood, taken in a trial of the OX40 agonist ivuxolimab. The receptors come from an adult with an advanced solid tumor such as melanoma, head and neck, liver or kidney cancer.

V is TRBV5-1 and J is TRBJ1-1; TRBD1 matches 8 bases. The CDR3 is made up of 15 amino acids. The V segment lost 2 bases and the J segment 2 bases; nucleotides outside the gene matches: 5. Germline-derived CDR1 and CDR2 are SGHRS and YFSETQ. The CDR3 protein is CASSLRTGTNTEAFF. Here the CDR3 DNA reads TGCGCCAGCAGCTTAAGGACAGGGACTAACACTGAAGCTTTCTTT.

The rearrangement uses TRBV9 and TRBJ2-6; no firm D call. The CDR3 consists of 12 residues. V lost 9 bases and J lost 1, with 5 bases in between. The germline V gene has CDR1 SGDLS and CDR2 YYNGEE. CDR3: CATTSGANVLTF. CDR3 coding DNA: TGTGCCACCACTTCTGGGGCCAACGTCCTGACTTTC. Together with reference TRBV9 and TRBJ2-6, the CDR3 gives the full variable domain: DSGVTQTPKHLITATGQRVTLRCSPRSGDLSVYWYQQSLDQGLQFLIQYYNGEERAKGNILERFSAQQFPDLHSELNLSSLELGDSALYFCATTSGANVLTFGAGSRLTVL.

The table lists this clone with a few counts. The chain recombines TRBV19 with TRBJ2-1; D not resolved. The V and J ends lost 0 bases and 2 bases respectively, with 11 bases between them. CDR1 is LNHDA, CDR2 SQIVND, per germline (reference sequence). CDR3 length: 16 amino acids. CDR3 in amino acids: CASSIEELTTYNEQFF. For the CDR3, the DNA is TGTGCCAGTAGTATAGAAGAACTCACCACCTACAATGAGCAGTTCTTC.

The CDR3 nucleotides read TGTGCCATCCAGGGGGGGCCCACTGAAGCTTTCTTT. This codes for CAIQGGPTEAFF. This chain uses TRBV7-9 with TRBJ1-1, with 7 bases that match TRBD1. The germline V gene has CDR1 SEHNR and CDR2 FQNEAQ (reference sequence). This CDR3 is built from 12 residues. V was clipped by 10 bases and J by 4 bases; unmatched bases: 6.

V gene TRBV5-1 combines with J gene TRBJ2-3; either TRBD1 or TRBD2 may supply D (5 bases each). V was clipped by 4 bases and J by 0 bases, with 12 bases between them. The germline V gene has CDR1 SGHRS and CDR2 YFSETQ. This CDR3 has 15 residues. In DNA, the CDR3 is TGCGCCAGCAGCCCGATGGGACCGAGCACAGATACGCAGTATTTT. Amino acids: CASSPMGPSTDTQYF.

This rearrangement joins TRBV7-9 to TRBJ2-5, with 9 bases identical to TRBD1. The CDR3 sequence is 17 residues long. CDR1 and CDR2 (germline): SEHNR, FQNEAQ (reference sequence). V was pared by 5 bases and J by 3 bases, with 13 bases of the junction left unmatched. The CDR3 nucleotides are TGTGCCAGCAGCCCACCCGGGACAGGGAAGGGGGAAGAGACCCAGTACTTC. Amino acids: CASSPPGTGKGEETQYF.

V and J are TRBV15 and TRBJ1-5; D gene uncertain. This CDR3 is built from 16 residues. The germline V and J ends were trimmed by 3 bases and 0 bases, with 12 bases remaining between them. The germline gives CDR1 LNHNV, CDR2 YYDKDF (reference sequence). The DNA of the CDR3 is TGTGCCACCAGCAGTGGTCGTTATTTTAGCAATCAGCCCCAGCATTTT. Translating it yields CATSSGRYFSNQPQHF.

V is TRBV7-3 and J is TRBJ2-1; no clear D. The CDR3 has 13 residues. Between the trimmed V and J ends, which lost 4 bases and 8 bases, there was a span of 12 bases. Germline-derived CDR1 and CDR2 are SGHTA and FQGTGA. The DNA of the CDR3 is TGTGCCAGCAGCTCCCCAGGCCGCGATGAGCAGTTCTTC. This sequence encodes CASSSPGRDEQFF.

J is TRBJ2-7 and V is TRBV6-5; D possibly corresponds to TRBD1 (6 bases). The CDR3 has 13 amino acids. With 2 bases removed from V and 5 bases from J, the gap between germline ends came to 10 bases. Germline V lookup: CDR1 MNHEY, CDR2 SVGAGI. CDR3 coding DNA: TGTGCCAGCAGTTACACGACAGGCCACGAGCAGTACTTC. This translates into CASSYTTGHEQYF.

The chain joins TRBV7-9 to TRBJ2-1, with D possibly TRBD2 on 7 matching bases. This CDR3 contains 17 residues. From germline, CDR1 is SEHNR and CDR2 FQNEAQ (reference sequence). V lost 3 bases to trimming and J lost 5 bases, with 20 bases between them. The CDR3 spells CASSFPTSGGADNEQFF. The CDR3 DNA sequence: TGTGCCAGCAGCTTCCCGACTAGTGGGGGGGCTGACAATGAGCAGTTCTTC. Full variable domain (outside the CDR3, taken from reference TRBV7-9 and TRBJ2-1): DTGVSQNPRHKITKRGQNVTFRCDPISEHNRLYWYRQTLGQGPEFLTYFQNEAQLEKSRLLSDRFSAERPKGSFSTLEIQRTEQGDSAMYLCASSFPTSGGADNEQFFGPGTRLTVL.

The J gene is TRBJ1-3, the V gene TRBV11-1; D is ambiguous. The CDR3 is 16 residues long. Germline lookup yields CDR1 SGHAT and CDR2 FQDESV (reference sequence). V was shortened by 8 bases and J by 2 bases, with 19 bases between the two germline ends. The CDR3 DNA is TGTGCCAGCGAAGCTTACTCCGAGTCCGCTGGAAACACCATATATTTT. Its protein product is CASEAYSESAGNTIYF.

This clone was seen a handful of times. The chain has TRBV19 and TRBJ2-7; D assignment may be TRBD1 or TRBD2 (7 bases each). Germline V gene data show CDR1 as LNHDA and CDR2 as SQIVND (reference sequence). Deletions cut 6 bases from V and 3 bases from J, with 18 bases between. The CDR3 sequence is 15 residues long. The DNA for the CDR3 is TGTGCCAGTAGACAAGGGAGGGGACAGCTCTACGAGCAGTACTTC. As protein: CASRQGRGQLYEQYF.

V is TRBV5-6 and J is TRBJ1-1; D is uncertain. Trimming removed 0 bases from V and 6 bases from J, with 6 bases in between. Germline loops: CDR1 SGHDT, CDR2 YYEEEE. This CDR3 region has 12 residues. The CDR3 is CASSLVSAEAFF. CDR3 coding DNA: TGTGCCAGCAGCTTGGTGTCAGCTGAAGCTTTCTTT.

The chain uses TRBV2 and TRBJ1-1; TRBD1 agrees at 7 bases. The ends lost 4 bases at V and 1 base at J; junction bases unmatched: 6. The CDR3 has 15 amino acids. CDR1 is SNHLY, CDR2 FYNNEI, per germline. The CDR3 nucleotides are TGTGCCAGCAGTGGTAGACAGGGAGGGAACACTGAAGCTTTCTTT. Translating gives CASSGRQGGNTEAFF.

The V call is TRBV7-6, the J call TRBJ2-3; no firm D call. This CDR3 spans 13 amino acids. V dropped 5 bases and J dropped 2 bases, with 8 bases sitting between them. The germline V gene encodes CDR1 SGHVS and CDR2 FNYEAQ. This CDR3 is CASSTISTDTQYF. The DNA of the CDR3 is TGTGCCAGCAGCACTATCTCCACAGATACGCAGTATTTT. Together with reference TRBV7-6 and TRBJ2-3, the CDR3 gives the full variable domain: GAGVSQSPRYKVTKRGQDVALRCDPISGHVSLYWYRQALGQGPEFLTYFNYEAQQDKSGLPNDRFSAERPEGSISTLTIQRTEQRDSAMYRCASSTISTDTQYFGPGTRLTVL.

The chain recombines TRBV6-1 with TRBJ1-2; 9 bases fit TRBD1. This CDR3 comprises 16 residues. The V and J ends lost 2 bases and 4 bases, in that order; junction bases with no gene match: 8. Germline V CDR1 and CDR2: MNHNS, SASEGT. The CDR3 protein is CASSERIRDRVYGYTF. DNA of the CDR3: TGTGCCAGCAGTGAACGTATCCGGGACAGGGTCTATGGCTACACCTTC.